This record looks at one TCR beta chain sequence and its context. This sample stems from a study of CD8 T cells in Susac syndrome. In germline, CDR1 is MGHRA, CDR2 YSYEKL. This CDR3 is 17 amino acids long. The ends were cut back, 0 bases at V and 2 bases at J, with 14 bases in the middle. In the multiple sclerosis control group, patients were treatment-naive and had stable or active relapsing-remitting disease. CD8+ and CD4+ T cells were negatively isolated; TEMRA cells were FACS-enriched. It was with random hexamers that 0.5 to 1 ug RNA was reverse transcribed. TCRdb itself ran the immunoSEQ multiplex PCR reads through MiXCR, one entry per CDR3 protein. The sample consists of some 150,000 distinct CDR3 sequences, approximately 96% of them appearing once.

V is TRBV4-1 and J is TRBJ2-1, with D possibly TRBD1 on 5 matching bases. Sample: CD8+ T cells from PBMCs. This clonotype was obtained from a human donor with multiple sclerosis. The CDR3 is CASSQDRQGTAYNEQFF. The CDR3 coding sequence is TGCGCCAGCAGCCAAGATCGGCAGGGAACAGCCTACAATGAGCAGTTCTTC.